The TCR beta chain described here comes from a study of monozygotic twins with inflammatory bowel disease. CDR1 is MGHRA and CDR2 is YSYEKL in the germline V gene. The CDR3 spans 17 residues. TCRdb reworked the 5' RACE reads into one entry per CDR3 protein, no DNA. The sample has around 40,000 distinct CDR3 sequences; the top ten hold roughly 4.8%. Sequenced material: blood. This rearrangement joins TRBV4-1 to TRBJ2-7. The TCR sequence derives from a human donor with ulcerative colitis or Crohn's disease, or a healthy co-twin of an affected twin (not recorded which). The CDR3 region is CASSQVSGLRVNYEQYF.